One sample yielded the 18 T cell receptor beta chains listed below, sequenced in a study of T cell responses to AZD1222 COVID-19 vaccine. Clones were read by immunoSEQ multiplex PCR, and TCRdb kept only the in-frame ones, dropping some. Altogether 130,000 to 150,000 clones are present, 80% to 90% being singletons, with the ten largest covering more than 1.5%. Sequencing used peripheral blood, obtained on day 0 of AZD1222 vaccination. Source of these receptors: an adult in good health.

This sequence joins TRBV18 and TRBJ2-7; 8 nucleotides align to TRBD1. V trimming: 5 bases; J trimming: 1 base; junction bases outside the gene matches: 4. The germline CDR1 and CDR2 sequences are KGHSH and LQKENI. There are 14 residues in the CDR3. The CDR3 bases are TGTGCCAGCTCAATGGGGACAGGATCCTACGAGCAGTACTTC. Translating it yields CASSMGTGSYEQYF. The full variable domain, its missing parts supplied by reference TRBV18 and TRBJ2-7, is NAGVMQNPRHLVRRRGQEARLRCSPMKGHSHVYWYRQLPEEGLKFMVYLQKENIIDESGMPKERFSAEFPKEGPSILRIQQVVRGDSAAYFCASSMGTGSYEQYFGPGTRLTVT.

The CDR3 coding sequence is TGTGCCAGCAGCTCCCCGGACAGGGGGCGAAACAATGAGCAGTTCTTC. This translates into CASSSPDRGRNNEQFF. V gene TRBV7-3 combines with J gene TRBJ2-1; 11 nucleotides line up with TRBD1. The CDR3 totals 16 residues. V lost 4 bases and J lost 5; bases outside the gene matches: 7. The V gene's germline CDR1 is SGHTA and CDR2 FQGTGA.

The chain is built from TRBV15 and TRBJ1-1; 7 bases map to TRBD1. CDR1 and CDR2 from the germline V gene are LNHNV and YYDKDF (reference sequence). V shed 3 bases and J 4 bases; nucleotides not matched to a gene: 8. The CDR3 is made up of 15 amino acids. In DNA, the CDR3 is TGTGCCACCAGCAGTACTGACAGGGTTGGCACTGAAGCTTTCTTT. Protein: CATSSTDRVGTEAFF. Full variable domain (outside the CDR3, taken from reference TRBV15 and TRBJ1-1): DAMVIQNPRYQVTQFGKPVTLSCSQTLNHNVMYWYQQKSSQAPKLLFHYYDKDFNNEADTPDNFQSRRPNTSFCFLDIRSPGLGDTAMYLCATSSTDRVGTEAFFGQGTRLTVV.

The chain combines TRBV24-1 with TRBJ1-2, with 7 bases that match TRBD1. Germline CDR1 reads KGHDR; CDR2 reads SFDVKD. The CDR3 is 15 amino acids. Trimming removed 5 bases from V and 5 bases from J; junction bases left unmatched: 10. The CDR3: CATSAPRTGGYGYTF. The DNA of the CDR3 is TGTGCCACCAGTGCCCCGCGGACAGGAGGTTATGGCTACACCTTC.

This sequence joins TRBV5-1 and TRBJ1-2, with D possibly TRBD1 on 5 matching bases. This CDR3 region has 14 residues. Germline V gene sequence: CDR1 SGHRS, CDR2 YFSETQ. V was trimmed by 7 bases and J by 1 base, leaving 14 bases between them. The CDR3 loop reads CASQAGRGNYGYTF. CDR3 nucleotides: TGCGCCAGCCAGGCGGGGCGCGGTAACTATGGCTACACCTTC.

The chain links TRBV19 to TRBJ1-2, with 7 bases matching TRBD1. CDR3 length: 15 residues. CDR1 and CDR2 (germline): LNHDA, SQIVND (reference sequence). Trimming at V came to 7 bases and at J to 4 bases, leaving 12 bases not matched to a gene. The chain's CDR3 is CASKDQGGLLYGYTF. The CDR3 coding sequence is TGTGCCAGTAAAGACCAGGGGGGACTACTCTATGGCTACACCTTC.

The chain is built from TRBV7-3 and TRBJ2-3, with a weak D call TRBD2 (6 bases). This CDR3 contains 16 residues. Trimming cost V 5 bases and J 2 bases, with 17 bases left between them. CDR1 is SGHTA, CDR2 FQGTGA, per germline. The CDR3 coding sequence is TGTGCCAGCAGCCCCCGGGAGATCCAGCTCACAGATACGCAGTATTTT. It codes for CASSPREIQLTDTQYF.

The genes are TRBV28 and TRBJ1-5; D is unresolved. CDR3 length equals 15 residues. Trimming stripped 5 bases from V and 0 bases from J, with 11 bases between. The germline V gene encodes CDR1 MDHEN and CDR2 SYDVKM. CDR3 in DNA: TGTGCCAGCAGTCTACCGGACGATAGCAATCAGCCCCAGCATTTT. Translation gives CASSLPDDSNQPQHF. The variable domain in full, with the rest retrieved from reference TRBV28 and TRBJ1-5, is DVKVTQSSRYLVKRTGEKVFLECVQDMDHENMFWYRQDPGLGLRLIYFSYDVKMKEKGDIPEGYSVSREKKERFSLILESASTNQTSMYLCASSLPDDSNQPQHFGDGTRLSIL.

The genes are TRBV2 and TRBJ1-1, with D tentatively TRBD1 (6 bases). Trimming cost V 6 bases and J 5 bases, with 16 bases left between them. The CDR3 consists of 14 residues. CDR1 is SNHLY, CDR2 FYNNEI, per germline. The CDR3 is CASSSLKGGTEAFF. The CDR3 DNA reads as TGTGCCAGCAGCAGCCTAAAGGGGGGGACTGAAGCTTTCTTT.

The genes are TRBV15 and TRBJ1-2, with 9 bases aligning to TRBD1. J was trimmed by 6 bases and V by 1 base; bases with no gene match: 9. The germline gives CDR1 LNHNV, CDR2 YYDKDF (reference sequence). The CDR3 spans 16 residues. CDR3 nucleotide sequence: TGTGCCACCAGCAGAGGAAACCGGGACAGGGACAATGGCTACACCTTC. Amino acids: CATSRGNRDRDNGYTF.

The rearrangement links TRBV9 to TRBJ2-5; the D is unclear. The germline V gene has CDR1 SGDLS and CDR2 YYNGEE. The CDR3 spans 14 residues. V was clipped by 0 bases and J by 3 bases, with 9 bases between them. The CDR3 spells CASSVEDGEETQYF. DNA of the CDR3: TGTGCCAGCAGCGTAGAGGACGGAGAAGAGACCCAGTACTTC.

V gene TRBV7-9 combines with J gene TRBJ1-4; no clear D. This CDR3 is 15 amino acids long. Between the trimmed V and J ends, which lost 0 bases and 5 bases, there was a span of 10 bases. From germline, CDR1 is SEHNR and CDR2 FQNEAQ (reference sequence). CDR3 sequence (DNA): TGTGCCAGCAGCTTAGCCGTTGACACAAATGAAAAACTGTTTTTT. Translation: CASSLAVDTNEKLFF.

The V and J genes are TRBV6-1 and TRBJ2-7; D unresolved. The length of the CDR3 is 16 residues. In germline, CDR1 is MNHNS, CDR2 SASEGT. V gave up 2 bases and J gave up 0 bases, with 14 bases separating them. This CDR3 is CASSEPWAALSYEQYF. Here the CDR3 DNA reads TGTGCCAGCAGTGAACCCTGGGCAGCCCTCTCCTACGAGCAGTACTTC.

This chain uses TRBV5-6 with TRBJ1-5; D is perhaps TRBD1 (6 bases). The CDR3 has 15 residues. Germline V gene lookup returns CDR1 SGHDT and CDR2 YYEEEE. V lost 4 bases, J lost 2 bases, and 13 bases lay in between. CDR3 DNA: TGTGCCAGCAGCCGAACGAGGGGGGGCAATCAGCCCCAGCATTTT. Translation gives CASSRTRGGNQPQHF.

The V gene is TRBV28, the J gene TRBJ1-2; possibly TRBD1 for D (6 bases). The CDR3 loop spans 15 amino acids. Germline assignment: CDR1 MDHEN and CDR2 SYDVKM. Trimming cost V 5 bases and J 6 bases, with 19 bases left between them. Here the CDR3 DNA reads TGTGCCAGCAGTCCCCCGACAGGAAGAACACATGGCTACACCTTC. Its protein is CASSPPTGRTHGYTF.

The rearrangement joins TRBV6-5 to TRBJ2-4; D may be TRBD1 (6 bases). The CDR3 loop spans 15 amino acids. Germline-derived CDR1 and CDR2 are MNHEY and SVGAGI. V lost 5 bases and J lost 1, with 12 bases in between. The CDR3 sequence is CASSSARGAKNIQYF. The DNA for the CDR3 is TGTGCCAGCAGTAGCGCGAGGGGGGCCAAAAACATTCAGTACTTC.

The chain couples TRBV7-6 to TRBJ2-7; possibly TRBD2 for D (5 bases). This CDR3 is 14 amino acids long. The V gene's germline CDR1 is SGHVS and CDR2 FNYEAQ. The V end lost 3 bases, the J end lost 2 bases, and 11 bases lay between the germline ends. This chain's CDR3 is CASSLAGSPYEQYF. The CDR3 nucleotides read TGTGCCAGCAGCTTGGCGGGCAGCCCCTACGAGCAGTACTTC.

This chain connects TRBV10-3 to TRBJ2-7; a possible D gene is TRBD1 (7 bases). Germline V gene lookup returns CDR1 ENHRY and CDR2 SYGVKD. Trimming removed 11 bases from V and 5 bases from J, with 28 bases in between. CDR3 size: 16 residues. The CDR3 here is CAASSGGQGRSDEQYF. As DNA, the CDR3 is TGTGCCGCCTCATCAGGGGGGCAAGGGAGATCCGACGAGCAGTACTTC.